This section outlines one T cell receptor (beta chain) sequence together with its context. Patients showing uncontrolled infection, other autoimmune disease, pregnancy or lactation were ineligible. Diagnosis relied on clinical symptoms, serum thyroxine and TRAb, thyroid ultrasound and orbital computed tomography. Before ophthalmopathy appeared, progressors gave blood at initial hyperthyroidism diagnosis. This sample was taken from a study of T cells in Graves' hyperthyroidism and ophthalmopathy. TCR beta CDR3 regions were amplified from RNA. First-round RT-PCR of the TCR CDR3 relied on the HTBI primer set. MiXCR was run by TCRdb on the multiplex PCR reads, yielding one entry per CDR3 protein. In the table there are around 700,000 distinct CDR3 sequences, under 20% of which are singletons. Looked up from germline, CDR1 is SGDLS and CDR2 is YYNGEE. V was cut by 4 bases and J by 7 bases, with 9 bases left in between. This CDR3 region has 12 residues.

The chain couples TRBV9 to TRBJ2-1, with a weak D call TRBD1 (6 bases). The sample consisted of blood. The origin of this receptor is a woman between 45 and 65 years old with Graves' hyperthyroidism that later progressed to Graves' ophthalmopathy. The chain's CDR3 is CASSFRGNEQFF. In DNA form, the CDR3 reads TGTGCCAGCAGCTTCAGGGGAAATGAGCAGTTCTTC.